Sequencing of this T cell receptor beta chain was carried out in a study of cytomegalovirus exposure and HLA in healthy donors. Overall study results and limits: The authors judged a highly shared variant cluster likely a sequencing artifact. Some TCR beta chains (around 180 of them) were listed as cytomegalovirus-associated.

The PCR contained 60 Vbeta and 13 Jbeta primers. Sequencing used immunoSEQ multiplex PCR; TCRdb keeps in-frame clones, though not all of them. Of about 270,000 clones in the sample, around two thirds are singletons; the top ten hold 2% to 2.5%. On this clone itself: Its antigen is still unknown.

The CDR3 totals 15 residues. The germline V gene encodes CDR1 SGHTS and CDR2 YDEGEE. The J gene is TRBJ2-5, the V gene TRBV5-8; D unresolved. The J call could be wrong; TRBJ2-7 is a better fit for the DNA end. The origin of this receptor is a female donor in good health and CMV-seronegative. Sequencing was done on a sample of PBMCs. CDR3 in amino acids: CASSLASQVTYEQYF. In nucleotides, the CDR3 is TGTGCCAGCAGCTTGGCCTCTCAGGTAACCTACGAGCAGTACTTC.